This note documents a single TCR beta chain sequence. Its specificity is unknown. The entry originates in a study of chemoradiotherapy in HPV16-positive cancers. Study-level information: A couple of HPV16-positive patients' cells yielded candidate HPV-specific clones and common motifs. Regarding the study as a whole: Candidate HPV-specific clones and E7-related TCR motifs grew in tumor during treatment. Functional assays defining HPV-specific T cells used only two HPV16-positive patients.

Here immunoSEQ multiplex PCR was the method, and the copy in TCRdb shows in-frame clones only, minus some. This table holds under 7,500 clones, around 83% found once. Trimming left V 0 bases short and J 8 bases short, with 10 bases between. Germline CDR1 reads SNHLY; CDR2 reads FYNNEI. The CDR3 is 13 residues long. J is TRBJ1-2 and V is TRBV2, with D tentatively TRBD1 (6 bases). This clonotype was sampled from a human donor with HPV-associated anogenital cancer. Specimen: tumor tissue, collected from a patient who underwent chemoradiotherapy. The CDR3 DNA sequence: TGTGCCAGCAGTGAAGCGAGGGGGGGAGGCTACACCTTC. It codes for CASSEARGGGYTF.